Listed below are T cell receptor beta chains from one sample, sequenced in a study of vaccination and CD4 T cells after COVID-19. Using its own MiXCR run on the PCR reads, TCRdb lists one record per CDR3 protein. The sample gives about 29,000 distinct CDR3 sequences, around 49% of which show up once; 5.8% is in the top ten. Sequencing was performed on CD4+ T cells from blood, taken about 7 months after SARS-CoV-2 vaccination. These receptors originate from a human donor who had recovered from COVID-19. Each CDR3 is given with its conserved first and last residue. The D gene is left open where the match is weak. Size tells how often a clone was seen (once, few, many) or the class of an expanded clone, and some rows leave it out.

TRBJ2-7,TRBD2,TRBV27,-,CASSPTSGTYEQYF,TGTGCCAGCAGCCCGACTAGCGGGACCTACGAGCAGTACTTC
TRBJ1-5,-,TRBV7-9,-,CASSLVDSNQPQHF,TGTGCCAGCAGCTTAGTGGACAGTAATCAGCCCCAGCATTTT
TRBJ2-5,-,TRBV7-2,-,CASSLYERETQYF,TGTGCCAGCAGCCTATATGAGAGGGAGACCCAGTACTTC
TRBJ1-5,-,TRBV28,-,CASSLLGEGQPQHF,TGTGCCAGCAGTTTGTTGGGGGAGGGTCAGCCCCAGCATTTT
TRBJ1-5,TRBD1,TRBV30,once,CAWSQGADQPQHF,TGTGCCTGGTCCCAGGGGGCGGATCAGCCCCAGCATTTT
TRBJ2-7,TRBD2,TRBV28,-,CASRGTSGIFEQYF,TGTGCCAGCAGGGGGACTAGCGGGATTTTCGAGCAGTACTTC
TRBJ1-5,TRBD1,TRBV7-2,-,CASSIRTGWNQPQHF,TGTGCCAGCAGCATAAGGACAGGGTGGAACCAGCCCCAGCATTTT
TRBJ1-6,-,TRBV5-1,-,CASSLRGDNSPLHF,TGCGCCAGCAGCTTGAGGGGTGACAATTCACCCCTCCACTTT
TRBJ2-6,-,TRBV15,few,CATSRGDLSGANVLTF,TGTGCCACCAGCAGAGGGGACCTCTCTGGGGCCAACGTCCTGACTTTC
TRBJ1-5,-,TRBV6-1,few,CASSERGNQPQHF,TGTGCCAGCTCAGAGAGAGGAAATCAGCCCCAGCATTTT
TRBJ1-1,-,TRBV7-9,-,CASTPTATYMNTEAFF,TGTGCCAGCACCCCGACAGCCACTTACATGAACACTGAAGCTTTCTTT
TRBJ2-1,TRBD2,TRBV6-1,-,CASSPLAGAFNEQFF,TGTGCCAGCAGCCCACTAGCGGGAGCGTTCAATGAGCAGTTCTTC
TRBJ2-1,TRBD2,TRBV20-1,few,CSARDVTSGSLSNEQFF,TGCAGTGCTAGAGATGTGACTAGCGGGAGTTTATCCAATGAGCAGTTCTTC
TRBJ1-2,-,TRBV5-4,-,CASSLGQNYGYTF,TGTGCCAGCAGCCTGGGACAAAACTATGGCTACACCTTC
TRBJ1-2,TRBD1,TRBV7-9,few,CASTHGQGYGYTF,TGTGCCAGCACCCATGGACAGGGCTATGGCTACACCTTC
TRBJ1-5,-,TRBV28,-,CASSILSNQPQHF,TGTGCCAGCAGTATCCTTAGCAATCAGCCCCAGCATTTT
TRBJ2-7,TRBD1,TRBV29-1,-,CSVEGQGYEQYF,TGCAGCGTTGAGGGACAGGGGTACGAGCAGTACTTC
TRBJ1-5,-,TRBV6-1,few,CASSISSGQPQHF,TGTGCCAGCAGTATAAGTTCGGGTCAGCCCCAGCATTTT
TRBJ1-6,-,TRBV5-4,once,CASSSRMGGYNSPLHF,TGTGCCAGCAGCTCTCGGATGGGGGGTTATAATTCACCCCTCCACTTT
TRBJ2-5,-,TRBV6-1,few,CASSELFSTGLGTQYF,TGTGCCAGCAGTGAATTGTTCTCTACCGGGCTGGGGACCCAGTACTTC
TRBJ1-1,-,TRBV7-3,few,CASSLEPGGNTEAFF,TGTGCCAGCAGCTTAGAGCCGGGGGGGAACACTGAAGCTTTCTTT
TRBJ2-2,-,TRBV20-1,few,CSARPVQRTGELFF,TGCAGTGCTAGACCAGTACAGCGGACCGGGGAGCTGTTTTTT
TRBJ2-5,TRBD1,TRBV18,-,CASSPGTGEETQYF,TGTGCCAGCTCACCCGGGACAGGGGAGGAGACCCAGTACTTC
TRBJ2-1,-,TRBV7-2,few,CASSLRRLAPYNEQFF,TGTGCCAGCAGCTTACGGCGTCTAGCGCCCTACAATGAGCAGTTCTTC
TRBJ2-2,-,TRBV21-1,-,CASSQEQGSGELFF,TGTGCCAGCAGCCAAGAACAGGGGTCCGGGGAGCTGTTTTTT
TRBJ2-2,TRBD2,TRBV6-1,-,CASSKGLENTGELFF,TGTGCCAGCAGTAAGGGACTAGAGAACACCGGGGAGCTGTTTTTT
TRBJ2-5,-,TRBV20-1,-,CSAPATAGETQYF,TGCAGTGCCCCGGCGACAGCCGGAGAGACCCAGTACTTC
TRBJ2-7,TRBD2,TRBV27,-,CASSLGTSSLEQYF,TGTGCCAGCAGTTTAGGGACTAGTTCCCTCGAGCAGTACTTC
TRBJ2-7,-,TRBV15,-,CATSREAVGGQYF,TGTGCCACCAGCAGAGAAGCCGTCGGCGGGCAGTACTTC
TRBJ2-1,TRBD1,TRBV24-1,-,CATSDPGTANNEQFF,TGTGCCACCAGTGACCCCGGGACAGCTAACAATGAGCAGTTCTTC
TRBJ2-7,TRBD2,TRBV7-2,-,CASSQLAGVFSYEQYF,TGTGCCAGCAGCCAACTAGCGGGAGTATTCTCCTACGAGCAGTACTTC
TRBJ2-2,-,TRBV12-1,-,CASSFPSGRGTGELFF,TGTGCCAGCAGCTTTCCTAGCGGGAGGGGCACCGGGGAGCTGTTTTTT
TRBJ2-2,-,TRBV20-1,-,CSAVDRQNTGELFF,TGCAGTGCTGTTGACAGGCAGAACACCGGGGAGCTGTTTTTT
TRBJ1-6,TRBD1,TRBV20-1,-,CSASERGTAFNSPLHF,TGCAGTGCTAGCGAGCGGGGGACAGCATTTAATTCACCCCTCCACTTT
TRBJ1-6,TRBD1,TRBV27,large,CASNSIRQGYNSPLHF,TGTGCCAGCAATTCCATCCGACAGGGCTATAATTCACCCCTCCACTTT
TRBJ1-1,-,TRBV6-5,-,CASSYSPGWVTEAFF,TGTGCCAGCAGTTACTCTCCAGGGTGGGTCACTGAAGCTTTCTTT
TRBJ2-7,-,TRBV6-2/TRBV6-3,once,CASRRLGFEQYF,TGTGCCAGCAGACGCCTTGGATTCGAGCAGTACTTC
TRBJ1-5,-,TRBV19,-,CASSPPQSNQPQHF,TGTGCCAGTAGTCCCCCCCAGAGCAATCAGCCCCAGCATTTT
TRBJ2-7,TRBD2,TRBV15,few,CATSQIAGAKSYEQYF,TGTGCCACCAGCCAAATAGCGGGAGCGAAATCCTACGAGCAGTACTTC
TRBJ1-2,-,TRBV20-1,-,CSAKSQGLVYGYTF,TGCAGTGCTAAGTCACAGGGATTGGTCTATGGCTACACCTTC
TRBJ2-3,-,TRBV18,-,CASSPRQTTDTQYF,TGTGCCAGCTCACCACGCCAGACCACAGATACGCAGTATTTT
TRBJ2-6,-,TRBV19,-,CASKEPGANVLTF,TGTGCCAGTAAGGAACCTGGGGCCAACGTCCTGACTTTC
TRBJ2-1,TRBD2,TRBV6-1,-,CATTSGDSYNEQFF,TGTGCCACTACTAGCGGTGATTCCTACAATGAGCAGTTCTTC
TRBJ1-1,-,TRBV20-1,few,CSAEQEEAFF,TGCAGTGCGGAACAGGAGGAAGCTTTCTTT
TRBJ1-2,-,TRBV28,few,CASSLLDTPYGYTF,TGTGCCAGCAGTTTACTAGACACTCCTTATGGCTACACCTTC
TRBJ2-2,-,TRBV7-9,few,CASSYHRETGELFF,TGTGCCAGCAGCTACCACAGGGAAACCGGGGAGCTGTTTTTT
TRBJ2-3,TRBD1,TRBV6-4,-,CASSDETGVIDTQYF,TGTGCCAGCAGCGACGAGACAGGGGTAATAGATACGCAGTATTTT
TRBJ1-1,TRBD1,TRBV25-1,few,CASSKGQGYSVGEAFF,TGTGCCAGCAGTAAGGGACAGGGGTACTCAGTCGGTGAAGCTTTCTTT
TRBJ2-3,TRBD2,TRBV2,few,CASTPLAGGDTQYF,TGTGCCAGCACACCCCTAGCGGGTGGTGATACGCAGTATTTT
TRBJ1-5,TRBD1,TRBV7-9,few,CASSLQGSHQPQHF,TGTGCCAGCAGCCTACAGGGGTCGCATCAGCCCCAGCATTTT
TRBJ1-5,-,TRBV7-2,few,CASSLGPETGGGQPQHF,TGTGCCAGCAGCTTAGGCCCGGAAACTGGGGGAGGGCAGCCCCAGCATTTT
TRBJ2-3,-,TRBV5-1,-,CASSLDDSTGDTQYF,TGCGCCAGCAGCTTGGATGACAGCACGGGAGATACGCAGTATTTT
TRBJ2-7,-,TRBV6-2/TRBV6-3,few,CASSVGQSYEQYF,TGTGCCAGCAGTGTCGGACAGTCCTACGAGCAGTACTTC
TRBJ2-7,-,TRBV20-1,few,CSAFESSYEQYF,TGCAGTGCATTTGAGAGCTCCTACGAGCAGTACTTC
TRBJ2-1,-,TRBV7-2,-,CASSPDALGEQFF,TGTGCCAGCAGCCCCGACGCTCTTGGGGAGCAGTTCTTC
TRBJ2-1,-,TRBV6-1,-,CASSLGPAVEQFF,TGTGCCAGCAGCCTGGGACCGGCGGTTGAGCAGTTCTTC
TRBJ2-2,-,TRBV30,-,CAWSVGGSDTGELFF,TGTGCCTGGAGTGTTGGGGGGTCGGACACCGGGGAGCTGTTTTTT
TRBJ2-1,TRBD2,TRBV7-9,-,CASSSGRHNEQFF,TGTGCCAGCAGTAGCGGGAGGCACAATGAGCAGTTCTTC